This TCR beta chain was recovered during a study of blood T cell repertoires in COVID-19. Study-wide context: The analysed material was cDNA or gDNA that came from T cells, B-cell-depleted T cells, or PBMCs.

This CDR3 comprises 15 residues. The germline V and J ends were trimmed by 2 bases and 0 bases, with 10 bases remaining between them. Per the germline V gene, CDR1 is KGHSH and CDR2 is LQKENI. Donors in Cohort 3 counted as recovered after two negative PCRs, clearance, or symptom resolution. Per the original data handling: Reference gene primers were amplified, and this amplification served to estimate nucleated cell counts. Sequencing was performed with immunoSEQ multiplex PCR; in TCRdb, only in-frame clones are kept and a portion is missing. That table is the source of V, J and clone size, and D and trimming were worked out from the DNA. The sample contains about 190,000 clones, roughly 84% of which appear only once.

The J gene is TRBJ1-1, the V gene TRBV18; D is undetermined. This TCR came from a woman aged 30 to 39 who had recovered from COVID-19. The sequencing sample was made of PBMCs or T cells enriched from blood (not recorded which). The CDR3 region is CASSPWVQLNTEAFF. In DNA, the CDR3 is TGTGCCAGCTCACCATGGGTACAGCTGAACACTGAAGCTTTCTTT.